The clone carrying this T cell receptor (beta chain) was counted a few times. No antigen is known for it. The germline V and J ends were trimmed by 0 bases and 3 bases, with 9 bases remaining between them. CDR1 is SGHRS and CDR2 is YFSETQ in the germline V gene. The CDR3 spans 15 residues. The study amplified TCR beta CDR3 regions using RNA transcripts. HTBI primers were employed in first-round RT-PCR, then a second-round multiplex PCR followed. TCRdb re-derived calls from the multiplex PCR reads in MiXCR, one entry per CDR3 protein. In the table there are 620,000 or so distinct CDR3 sequences, 22% of which are singletons. Among the hyperthyroidism patients, all were newly diagnosed, aged 18 to 65, with under 2 months' duration. Patients were left out if they had other autoimmune diseases, uncontrolled infections, pregnancy or lactation. As diagnostic evidence, clinical symptoms, serum thyroxine, TRAb, thyroid ultrasound and orbital computed tomography were relied upon.

The data derive from a study of Graves' ophthalmopathy and Graves' hyperthyroidism. Study-level points and caveats: Ophthalmopathy cases were distinguished from stable hyperthyroidism by a 13-signature model, reaching 87.88% sensitivity and over 80% specificity.

The chain couples TRBV5-1 to TRBJ2-2; a possible D gene is TRBD1 (5 bases). The sample consisted of peripheral blood. The sequence derives from a woman aged 18 to 35 with stable Graves' hyperthyroidism. Some clones in this sample may be carry-over from other donors' samples. The CDR3 is CASSLGRAYTGELFF. CDR3 in DNA: TGCGCCAGCAGCTTGGGCAGGGCTTACACCGGGGAGCTGTTTTTT.